This T cell receptor (beta chain) was observed in a study of shared clonotypes between healthy human individuals. V lost 6 bases and J lost 2, with 11 bases in between. The CDR3 is made up of 13 amino acids. CDR1 and CDR2 from the germline V gene are MNHNS and SASEGT. Profiling relied on immunoSEQ multiplex PCR, and the TCRdb table lists in-frame clones only, not all of them. The sample yields approximately 600,000 clones, about 95% seen once. Only CD45RO-negative cells positively selected for CCR7 counted as naive CD8 cells, so terminally differentiated effector memory CD45RA+ cells were excluded. Source material: naive CD8+ T cells sorted from blood. V is TRBV6-1 and J is TRBJ2-7; tentatively, D is TRBD2 (5 bases). The clonotype originates from a woman aged 30 to 39 in good health. CDR3 DNA sequence: TGTGCCAGCAGCTCCGGGGAGACCTACGAGCAGTACTTC. This codes for CASSSGETYEQYF.